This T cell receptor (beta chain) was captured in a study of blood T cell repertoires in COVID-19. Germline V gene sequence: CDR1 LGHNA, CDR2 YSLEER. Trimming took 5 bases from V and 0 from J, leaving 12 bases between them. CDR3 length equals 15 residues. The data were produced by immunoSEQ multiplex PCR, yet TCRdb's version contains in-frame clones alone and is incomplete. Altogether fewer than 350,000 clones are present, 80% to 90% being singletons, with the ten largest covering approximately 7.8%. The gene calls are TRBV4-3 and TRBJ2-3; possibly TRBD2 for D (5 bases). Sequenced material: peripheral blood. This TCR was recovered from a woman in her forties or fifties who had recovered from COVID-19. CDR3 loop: CASSLGTGSTDTQYF. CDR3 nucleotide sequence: TGCGCCAGCAGCTTGGGCACGGGGAGCACAGATACGCAGTATTTT.